The sequence of this TCR beta chain was determined in a study of blood T cell repertoires in COVID-19. Study-wide context: There were acute and convalescent COVID-19 samples, and they came from the United States, Italy and Spain. In each case, the material was cDNA or gDNA derived from T cells, B-cell-depleted T cells, or PBMCs.

Only one count was recorded for this clone. Per the study methods: Using reference gene primer amplification, nucleated cell counts were estimated. Assay used: immunoSEQ multiplex PCR; TCRdb lists only in-frame clones, some missing. V and J calls and clone size come straight from that table; D and trimming were deduced from the DNA. The data show a few hundred thousand clones, with 82% seen just once and around 8% held by the top ten. The ends were cut back, 6 bases at V and 6 bases at J, with 14 bases in the middle. The CDR3 consists of 13 residues. Seattle patients were enrolled during active infection and followed longitudinally.

The sequenced sample consisted of peripheral blood. The chain couples TRBV12-3 or TRBV12-4 to TRBJ1-1; a possible D gene is TRBD1 (6 bases). This sequence originates from a woman older than 75 with COVID-19, enrolled during active disease. CDR3 coding DNA: TGTGCCAGCAGGACAGGTGTGTTCGCTGAAGCTTTCTTT. Translation gives CASRTGVFAEAFF.